This T cell receptor beta chain derives from a study of blood T cells in healthy people across ages. Study-wide results and caveats: In long-lived donors, naive CD4+ cell counts and diversity exceeded those of aged donors. Not knowing donor CMV status may have confounded expanded clonotype changes. Age showed a roughly linear inverse relationship with TCR beta diversity per million T cells.

Through a sample-barcoded 5' primer and a J-beta primer mix, a second PCR was run for roughly 6 to 11 cycles. MiXCR was run by TCRdb on the 5' RACE reads, yielding one entry per CDR3 protein. The sample yields hundreds of thousands of distinct CDR3 sequences, roughly 60% seen once. In the case of this clonotype: As yet, its antigen is unknown.

This CDR3 is built from 14 residues. Germline V gene lookup returns CDR1 DFQATT and CDR2 SNEGSKA (reference sequence). Deletions cut 3 bases from V and 7 bases from J, with 16 bases between. The sample providers were healthy Caucasian people from Russia, aged roughly 6 to 90. Sequenced sample: blood. The clonotype originates from a man aged 30 to 45 in good health. The V gene is TRBV20-1, the J gene TRBJ1-5; D is possibly TRBD1 (5 bases). The DNA of the CDR3 is TGCAGTGCTAGTGGCGGGGGACCGGCACAGCCCCAGCATTTT. It translates to CSASGGGPAQPQHF.